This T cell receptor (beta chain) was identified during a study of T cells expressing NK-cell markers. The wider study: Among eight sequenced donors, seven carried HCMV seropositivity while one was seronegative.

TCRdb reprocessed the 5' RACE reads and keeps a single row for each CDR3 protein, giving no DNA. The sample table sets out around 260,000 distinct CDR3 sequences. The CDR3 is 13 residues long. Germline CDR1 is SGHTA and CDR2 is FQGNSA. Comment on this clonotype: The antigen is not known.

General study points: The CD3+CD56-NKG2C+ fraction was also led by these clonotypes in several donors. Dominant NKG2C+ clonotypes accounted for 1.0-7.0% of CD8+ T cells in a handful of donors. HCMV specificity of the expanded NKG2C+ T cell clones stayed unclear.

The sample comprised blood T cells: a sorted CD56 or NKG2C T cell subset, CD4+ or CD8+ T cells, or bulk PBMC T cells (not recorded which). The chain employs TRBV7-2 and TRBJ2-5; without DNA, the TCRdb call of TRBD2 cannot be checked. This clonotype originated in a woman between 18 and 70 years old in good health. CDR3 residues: CASSLGGEETQYF.